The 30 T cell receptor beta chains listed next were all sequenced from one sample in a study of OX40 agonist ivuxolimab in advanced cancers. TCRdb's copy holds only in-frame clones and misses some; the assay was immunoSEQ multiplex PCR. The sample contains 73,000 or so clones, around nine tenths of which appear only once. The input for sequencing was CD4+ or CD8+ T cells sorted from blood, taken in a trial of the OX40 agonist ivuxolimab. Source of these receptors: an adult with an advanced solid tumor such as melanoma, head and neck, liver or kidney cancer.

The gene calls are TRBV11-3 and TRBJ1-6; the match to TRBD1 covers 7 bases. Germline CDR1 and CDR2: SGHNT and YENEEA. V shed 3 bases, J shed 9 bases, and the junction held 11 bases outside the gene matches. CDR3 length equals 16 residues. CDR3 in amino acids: CASSLREQGMGSPLHF. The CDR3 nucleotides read TGTGCCAGCAGCTTGCGGGAACAGGGGATGGGTTCACCCCTCCACTTT.

The CDR3 DNA is TGCGCCAGCAGCGTAACCGGGACAGGGGTCGAAAAACTGTTTTTT. Translation gives CASSVTGTGVEKLFF. This rearrangement joins TRBV5-1 to TRBJ1-4; TRBD1 matches at 10 bases. Germline lookup yields CDR1 SGHRS and CDR2 YFSETQ. Losses at the gene ends were 4 bases for V and 8 bases for J; bases not matched to a gene: 8. The CDR3 runs 15 residues.

The CDR3 sequence: CASSYAQGQPNTEAFF. The CDR3 DNA sequence: TGTGCCAGCAGTTACGCCCAGGGACAGCCCAACACTGAAGCTTTCTTT. The V and J genes are TRBV6-5 and TRBJ1-1; 7 nucleotides agree with TRBD1. The junction had 8 bases not matched to a gene; V was cut back by 2 bases and J by 2 bases. This CDR3 has 16 residues. Germline V gene sequence: CDR1 MNHEY, CDR2 SVGAGI.

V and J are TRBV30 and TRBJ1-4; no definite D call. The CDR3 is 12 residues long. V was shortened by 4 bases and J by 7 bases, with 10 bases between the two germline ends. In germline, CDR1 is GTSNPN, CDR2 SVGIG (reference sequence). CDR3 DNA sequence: TGTGCCTGGACATTAAATCGTGAAAAACTGTTTTTT. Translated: CAWTLNREKLFF.

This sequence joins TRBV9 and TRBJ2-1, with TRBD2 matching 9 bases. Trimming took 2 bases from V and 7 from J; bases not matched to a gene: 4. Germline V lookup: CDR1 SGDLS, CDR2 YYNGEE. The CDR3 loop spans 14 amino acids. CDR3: CASSVLTSGNEQFF. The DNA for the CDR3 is TGTGCCAGCAGCGTGCTCACTAGCGGGAATGAGCAGTTCTTC.

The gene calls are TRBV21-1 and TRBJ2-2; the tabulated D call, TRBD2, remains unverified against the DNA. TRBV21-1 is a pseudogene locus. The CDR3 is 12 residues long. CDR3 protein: CATSRESGELFF. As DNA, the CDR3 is TGTGCCACTTCTCGAGAGTCCGGGGAGCTGTTTTTT.

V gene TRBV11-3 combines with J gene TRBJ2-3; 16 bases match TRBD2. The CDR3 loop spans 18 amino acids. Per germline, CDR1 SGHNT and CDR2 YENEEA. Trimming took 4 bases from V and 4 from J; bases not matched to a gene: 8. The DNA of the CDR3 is TGTGCCAGCAGCTCCCCGGGACTAGCGGGAGGGCCGGCAGATACGCAGTATTTT. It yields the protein CASSSPGLAGGPADTQYF.

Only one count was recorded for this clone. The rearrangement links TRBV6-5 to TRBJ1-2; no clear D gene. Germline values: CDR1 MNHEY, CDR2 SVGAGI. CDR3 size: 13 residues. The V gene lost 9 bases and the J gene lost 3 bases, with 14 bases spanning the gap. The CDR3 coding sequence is TGTGCCAGACCGAGGGCGCGTGACTATGGCTACACCTTC. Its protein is CARPRARDYGYTF.

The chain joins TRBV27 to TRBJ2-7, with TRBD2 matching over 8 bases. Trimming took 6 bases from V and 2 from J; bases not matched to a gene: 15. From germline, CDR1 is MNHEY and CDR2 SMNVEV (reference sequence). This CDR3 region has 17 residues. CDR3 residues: CASRLQGVGLGPYEQYF. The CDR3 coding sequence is TGTGCCAGCAGACTACAGGGTGTGGGACTAGGCCCCTACGAGCAGTACTTC.

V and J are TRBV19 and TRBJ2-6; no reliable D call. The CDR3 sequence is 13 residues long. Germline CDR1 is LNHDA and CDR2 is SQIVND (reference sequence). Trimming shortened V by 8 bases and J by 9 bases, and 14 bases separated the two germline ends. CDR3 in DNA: TGTGCCAGTGAATCGTGGCAGGTCAACGTCCTGACTTTC. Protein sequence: CASESWQVNVLTF.

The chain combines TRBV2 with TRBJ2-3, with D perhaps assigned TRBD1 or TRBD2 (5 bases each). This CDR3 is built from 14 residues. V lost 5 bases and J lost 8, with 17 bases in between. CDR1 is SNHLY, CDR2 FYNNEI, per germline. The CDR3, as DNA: TGTGCCAGCAGTTCCGGGACCTCGAGAGGTACGCAGTATTTT. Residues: CASSSGTSRGTQYF.

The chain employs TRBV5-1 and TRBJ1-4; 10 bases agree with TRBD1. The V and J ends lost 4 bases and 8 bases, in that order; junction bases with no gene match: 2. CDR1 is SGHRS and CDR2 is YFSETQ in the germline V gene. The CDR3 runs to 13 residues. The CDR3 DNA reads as TGCGCCAGCAGCCGGGACAGGGGCGAAAAACTGTTTTTT. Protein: CASSRDRGEKLFF.

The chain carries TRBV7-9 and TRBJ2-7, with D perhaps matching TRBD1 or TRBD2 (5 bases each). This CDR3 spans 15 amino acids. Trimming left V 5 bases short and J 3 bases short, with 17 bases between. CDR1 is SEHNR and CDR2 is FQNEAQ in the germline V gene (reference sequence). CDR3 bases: TGTGCCAGCAGCCCTTCTTCAGGGACCTTCTACGAGCAGTACTTC. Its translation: CASSPSSGTFYEQYF.

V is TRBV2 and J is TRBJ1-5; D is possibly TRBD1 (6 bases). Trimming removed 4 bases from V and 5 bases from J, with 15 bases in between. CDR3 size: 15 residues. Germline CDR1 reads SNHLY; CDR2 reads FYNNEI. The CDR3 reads CASSAGAGGHQPQHF. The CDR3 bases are TGTGCCAGCAGTGCGGGGGCCGGGGGGCATCAGCCCCAGCATTTT.

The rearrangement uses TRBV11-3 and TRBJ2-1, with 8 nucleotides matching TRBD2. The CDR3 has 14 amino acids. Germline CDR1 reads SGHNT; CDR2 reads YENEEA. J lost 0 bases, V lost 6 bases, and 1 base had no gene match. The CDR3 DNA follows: TGTGCCAGCAGAGGGACTAGCTCCTACAATGAGCAGTTCTTC. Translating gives CASRGTSSYNEQFF.

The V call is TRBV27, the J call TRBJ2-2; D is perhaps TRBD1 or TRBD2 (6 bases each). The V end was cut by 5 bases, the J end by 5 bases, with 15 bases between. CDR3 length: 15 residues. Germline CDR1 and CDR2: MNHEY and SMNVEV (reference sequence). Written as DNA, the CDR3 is TGTGCCAGCAGTCCGGCAGGGGCGGGAACCGGGGAGCTGTTTTTT. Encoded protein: CASSPAGAGTGELFF.

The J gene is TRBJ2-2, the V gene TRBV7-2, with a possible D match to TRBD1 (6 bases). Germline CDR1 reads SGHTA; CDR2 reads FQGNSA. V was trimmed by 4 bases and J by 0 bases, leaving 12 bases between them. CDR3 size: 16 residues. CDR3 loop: CASSSYGQTNTGELFF. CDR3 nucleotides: TGTGCCAGCAGCTCGTACGGACAGACGAACACCGGGGAGCTGTTTTTT.

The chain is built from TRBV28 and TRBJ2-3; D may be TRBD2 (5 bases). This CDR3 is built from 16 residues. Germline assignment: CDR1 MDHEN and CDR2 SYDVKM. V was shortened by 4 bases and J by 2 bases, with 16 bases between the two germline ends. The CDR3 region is CASSSLSGPNTDTQYF. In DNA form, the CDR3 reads TGTGCCAGCAGTTCCCTGAGCGGTCCTAACACAGATACGCAGTATTTT.

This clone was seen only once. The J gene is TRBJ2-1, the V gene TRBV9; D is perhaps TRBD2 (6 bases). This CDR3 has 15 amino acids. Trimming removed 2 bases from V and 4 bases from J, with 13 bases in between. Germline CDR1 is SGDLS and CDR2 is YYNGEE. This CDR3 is CASSVSTGVYNEQFF. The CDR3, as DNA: TGTGCCAGCAGCGTCTCGACGGGGGTATACAATGAGCAGTTCTTC.

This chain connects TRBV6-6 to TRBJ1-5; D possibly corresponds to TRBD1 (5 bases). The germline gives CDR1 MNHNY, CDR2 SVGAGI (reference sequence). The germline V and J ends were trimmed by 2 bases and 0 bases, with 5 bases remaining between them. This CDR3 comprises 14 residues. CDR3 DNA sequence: TGTGCCAGCAGTTACGGGGGTAGCAATCAGCCCCAGCATTTT. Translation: CASSYGGSNQPQHF.

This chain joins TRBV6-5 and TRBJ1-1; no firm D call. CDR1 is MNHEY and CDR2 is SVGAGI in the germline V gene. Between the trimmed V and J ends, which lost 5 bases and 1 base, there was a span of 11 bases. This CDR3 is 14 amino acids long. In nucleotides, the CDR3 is TGTGCCAGCAGTATCGGGAACGCGAACACTGAAGCTTTCTTT. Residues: CASSIGNANTEAFF.

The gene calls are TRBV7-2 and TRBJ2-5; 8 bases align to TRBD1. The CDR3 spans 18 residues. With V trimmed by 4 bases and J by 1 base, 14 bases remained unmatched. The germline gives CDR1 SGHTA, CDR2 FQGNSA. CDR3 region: CASSSPRGWQGAQETQYF. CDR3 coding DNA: TGTGCCAGCAGCTCCCCTAGGGGGTGGCAGGGGGCCCAAGAGACCCAGTACTTC.

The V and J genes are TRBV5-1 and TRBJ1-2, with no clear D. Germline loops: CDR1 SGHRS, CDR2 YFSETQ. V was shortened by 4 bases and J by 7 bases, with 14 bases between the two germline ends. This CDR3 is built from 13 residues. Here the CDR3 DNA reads TGCGCCAGCAGCCCGGACCAGTCGAGTGGCTACACCTTC. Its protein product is CASSPDQSSGYTF.

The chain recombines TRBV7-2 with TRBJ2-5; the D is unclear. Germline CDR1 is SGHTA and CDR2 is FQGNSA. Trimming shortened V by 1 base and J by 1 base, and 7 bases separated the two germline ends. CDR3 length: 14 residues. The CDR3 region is CASSLGSAQETQYF. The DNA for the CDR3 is TGTGCCAGCAGCTTAGGATCTGCCCAAGAGACCCAGTACTTC. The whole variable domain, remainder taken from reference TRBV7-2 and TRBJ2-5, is GAGVSQSPSNKVTEKGKDVELRCDPISGHTALYWYRQSLGQGLEFLIYFQGNSAPDKSGLPSDRFSAERTGGSVSTLTIQRTQQEDSAVYLCASSLGSAQETQYFGPGTRLLVL.

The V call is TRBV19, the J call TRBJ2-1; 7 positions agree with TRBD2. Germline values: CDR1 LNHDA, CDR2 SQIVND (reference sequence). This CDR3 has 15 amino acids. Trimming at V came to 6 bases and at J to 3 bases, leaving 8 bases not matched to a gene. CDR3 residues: CASRPAGAIYNEQFF. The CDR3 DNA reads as TGTGCCAGTAGACCGGCGGGAGCAATCTACAATGAGCAGTTCTTC.

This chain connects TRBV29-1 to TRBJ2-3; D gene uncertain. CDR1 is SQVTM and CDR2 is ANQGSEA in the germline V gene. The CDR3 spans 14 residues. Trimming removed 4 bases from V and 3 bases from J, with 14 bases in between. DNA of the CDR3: TGCAGCGTTGGCATGGGCCGGGTGACAGATACGCAGTATTTT. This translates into CSVGMGRVTDTQYF.

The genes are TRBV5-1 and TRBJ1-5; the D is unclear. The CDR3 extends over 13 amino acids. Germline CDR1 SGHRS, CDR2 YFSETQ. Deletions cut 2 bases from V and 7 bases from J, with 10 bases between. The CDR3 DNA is TGCGCCAGCAGCTTTAACTCGGGACAGCCCCAGCATTTT. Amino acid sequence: CASSFNSGQPQHF.

The CDR3, as DNA: TGCGCCAGCAGTGTAGCAGGAACTAACTATGGCTACACCTTC. Its translation: CASSVAGTNYGYTF. The genes are TRBV10-2 and TRBJ1-2; D call uncertain. The CDR3 consists of 14 residues. Germline V lookup: CDR1 WSHSY, CDR2 SAAADI. V was pared by 4 bases and J by 0 bases, with 9 bases between.

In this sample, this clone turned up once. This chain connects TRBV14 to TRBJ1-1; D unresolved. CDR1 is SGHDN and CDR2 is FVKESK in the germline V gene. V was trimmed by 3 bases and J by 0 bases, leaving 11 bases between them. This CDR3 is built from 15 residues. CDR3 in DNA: TGTGCCAGCAGCCACTTCGGACGACTGAACACTGAAGCTTTCTTT. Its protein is CASSHFGRLNTEAFF.

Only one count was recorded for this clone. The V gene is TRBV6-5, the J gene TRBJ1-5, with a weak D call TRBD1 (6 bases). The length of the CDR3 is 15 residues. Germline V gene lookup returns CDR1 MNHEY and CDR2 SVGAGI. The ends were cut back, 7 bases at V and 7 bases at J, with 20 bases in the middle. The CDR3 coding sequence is TGTGCCAGCAAGTCCTACTCCGGGGGCAGGCAGCCCCAGCATTTT. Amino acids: CASKSYSGGRQPQHF.